This T cell receptor beta chain appears in the sequencing data of a study of T-cell reconstitution after alpha-beta-depleted transplantation in children. This clonotype was recorded a few times. Trimming pared 2 bases from V and 5 bases from J, leaving 17 bases between. The CDR3 contains 15 residues. Germline V gene sequence: CDR1 DFQATT, CDR2 SNEGSKA (reference sequence). Unique molecular identifiers were incorporated during preparation of the TCRbeta library. Each CDR3 protein is one row after TCRdb ran MiXCR on the PCR reads. The data hold a few hundred thousand distinct CDR3 sequences, with around 13% observed a single time.

The receptor was isolated from a male patient between 10 and 17 years old who had a stem cell transplant for acute myeloid leukemia, so the T cells may come from the graft donor. The J gene is TRBJ2-3, the V gene TRBV20-1; possibly TRBD1 for D (6 bases). Sequences were derived from PBMCs, mostly from graft donor cells, sampled 360 days after TCRalphabeta/CD19-depleted stem cell transplant. The CDR3 DNA reads as TGCAGTGCTAGAAGATCGCGACAGGCGGAAGATACGCAGTATTTT. It codes for CSARRSRQAEDTQYF.